This section outlines one T cell receptor (beta chain) sequence together with its context. The data are from a study of cytomegalovirus exposure and HLA in healthy donors. In the PCR, 60 Vbeta and 13 Jbeta primers were used. This table comes from immunoSEQ multiplex PCR, and its TCRdb copy is limited to in-frame clones, with some not included. The sample records 150,000 or so clones, less than 90% being singletons. Trimming removed 0 bases from V and 4 bases from J, with 12 bases in between. Germline assignment: CDR1 MRHNA and CDR2 SNTAGT. The length of the CDR3 is 15 residues. This TCR was recovered from a man younger than 40 in good health and CMV-seronegative. Sequencing used PBMCs. The rearrangement joins TRBV6-4 to TRBJ1-2; tentative D call: TRBD1 (5 bases). The CDR3 region is CASSDSGPGPYGYTF. The CDR3 nucleotides are TGTGCCAGCAGTGACTCGGGGCCTGGACCCTATGGCTACACCTTC.